This TCR beta chain was documented in a study of T-cell reconstitution after alpha-beta-depleted transplantation in children. Preparation of the TCRbeta library was carried out with unique molecular identifiers. TCRdb passed the PCR reads through MiXCR, listing each CDR3 protein once. The sample holds approximately 490,000 distinct CDR3 sequences, 10% seen once. The CDR3 length is 14 residues. The germline gives CDR1 SGHNT, CDR2 YYREEE (reference sequence). V was clipped by 4 bases and J by 7 bases; unmatched bases: 11. This clonotype has more than one count but fewer than ten. This receptor was identified in a child aged 2 to 9 with inherited bone marrow failure, due to receive a stem cell transplant. The V gene is TRBV5-4, the J gene TRBJ2-7; TRBD2 agrees at 7 bases. The source material was PBMCs, sampled before TCRalphabeta/CD19-depleted stem cell transplant. The CDR3: CASSQGAGAREQYF. The CDR3 nucleotides are TGTGCCAGCAGCCAGGGCGCGGGAGCACGGGAGCAGTACTTC.